The 10 T cell receptor beta chains in this list originate from one sample, sequenced in a study of Ad26.COV2.S vaccination and SARS-CoV-2 variants. Treatment given: roughly 20 received Ad26.COV2.S at low or high dose, single or two shots; several received placebo; per-sample allocation not given. Samples were taken on day 63 after the first vaccine or placebo injection. Sequenced by immunoSEQ multiplex PCR; TCRdb stores in-frame clones only, minus some. The top ten hold over 1.5% of the sample, which has 360,000 or so clones, 75% to 90% seen once. Sequencing used peripheral blood, obtained in a trial of Ad26.COV2.S vaccine versus placebo. The receptors were gathered from a person aged 18-65 years who received the Ad26.COV2.S COVID-19 vaccine or a placebo.

This chain joins TRBV19 and TRBJ1-2; no firm D call. Germline CDR1 LNHDA, CDR2 SQIVND (reference sequence). This CDR3 contains 15 residues. V lost 5 bases and J 6 bases, leaving 19 bases between the germline ends. CDR3 in amino acids: CASSAQKGVFDGYTF. As DNA, the CDR3 is TGTGCCAGTAGTGCCCAAAAGGGAGTGTTCGATGGCTACACCTTC.

V and J are TRBV28 and TRBJ2-1; TRBD2 matches at 10 bases. The CDR3 has 14 amino acids. Germline V gene lookup returns CDR1 MDHEN and CDR2 SYDVKM. Trimming at V came to 2 bases and at J to 8 bases, leaving 3 bases not matched to a gene. CDR3 DNA: TGTGCCAGCAGTTTACCTAGCGGGAGCGATGAGCAGTTCTTC. This gives the protein CASSLPSGSDEQFF.

Details on this clone: The junction and the germline gene differ at one end; a read error may be behind it. The chain carries TRBV6-5 and TRBJ1-5; D is unresolved. This CDR3 contains 14 residues. Per germline, CDR1 MNHEY and CDR2 SVGAGI. In DNA form, the CDR3 reads TGTGCCAGCAGTGACTCCCTGGGGAATCAGCCCCAGCATTTT. Translation gives CASSDSLGNQPQHF.

The rearrangement uses TRBV27 and TRBJ1-6, with TRBD1 matching over 9 bases. There are 15 residues in the CDR3. V gave up 4 bases and J gave up 10 bases; unmatched junction bases: 8. CDR1 MNHEY and CDR2 SMNVEV come from the germline V gene (reference sequence). CDR3 protein: CASSYVKDRGSPLHF. In nucleotides, the CDR3 is TGTGCCAGCAGTTATGTAAAGGACAGGGGATCACCCCTCCACTTT.

The chain joins TRBV6-1 to TRBJ2-7; possibly TRBD1 for D (6 bases). Germline lookup yields CDR1 MNHNS and CDR2 SASEGT. The CDR3 covers 16 residues. Trimming shortened V by 2 bases and J by 2 bases, and 16 bases separated the two germline ends. The chain's CDR3 is CASSEWFGTPAYEQYF. As DNA, the CDR3 is TGTGCCAGCAGTGAATGGTTTGGGACACCAGCCTACGAGCAGTACTTC.

This clone occurred once. The chain couples TRBV7-3 to TRBJ2-1, with D uncertain. The V end lost 4 bases, the J end lost 0 bases, and 16 bases lay between the germline ends. Germline CDR1 reads SGHTA; CDR2 reads FQGTGA. There are 17 residues in the CDR3. CDR3 coding DNA: TGTGCCAGCAGCTCAACAGCGCGGATCAGCTCCTACAATGAGCAGTTCTTC. Protein product: CASSSTARISSYNEQFF.

This clone was seen a few times. V is TRBV27 and J is TRBJ2-2, with D uncertain. CDR3 length: 14 residues. Trimming cost V 7 bases and J 5 bases, with 14 bases left between them. CDR1 is MNHEY and CDR2 is SMNVEV in the germline V gene (reference sequence). The DNA of the CDR3 is TGTGCCAGCAACCTCGACGGACCAACCGGGGAGCTGTTTTTT. This gives the protein CASNLDGPTGELFF.

This chain joins TRBV15 and TRBJ2-7; possible D gene TRBD2, 5 bases. The germline V gene encodes CDR1 LNHNV and CDR2 YYDKDF (reference sequence). Trimming pared 0 bases from V and 6 bases from J, leaving 12 bases between. This CDR3 comprises 14 residues. The CDR3 region has the DNA TGTGCCACCAGCAGAGATCTGACTACGCTCGAGCAGTACTTC. Translation gives CATSRDLTTLEQYF.

The V call is TRBV2, the J call TRBJ1-1; D may be TRBD1 (6 bases). CDR1 SNHLY and CDR2 FYNNEI come from the germline V gene. V gave up 6 bases and J gave up 2 bases, with 10 bases separating them. CDR3 length: 13 amino acids. Here the CDR3 reads CASREDSNTEAFF. CDR3 nucleotides: TGTGCCAGCAGGGAGGACAGCAACACTGAAGCTTTCTTT.

The V call is TRBV30, the J call TRBJ2-5, with a possible D match to TRBD2 (5 bases). Trimming pared 0 bases from V and 7 bases from J, leaving 12 bases between. Germline CDR1 and CDR2: GTSNPN and SVGIG (reference sequence). The CDR3 covers 13 residues. The CDR3 spells CAWSVRLGGTQYF. For the CDR3, the DNA is TGTGCCTGGAGTGTACGGCTAGGAGGGACCCAGTACTTC.